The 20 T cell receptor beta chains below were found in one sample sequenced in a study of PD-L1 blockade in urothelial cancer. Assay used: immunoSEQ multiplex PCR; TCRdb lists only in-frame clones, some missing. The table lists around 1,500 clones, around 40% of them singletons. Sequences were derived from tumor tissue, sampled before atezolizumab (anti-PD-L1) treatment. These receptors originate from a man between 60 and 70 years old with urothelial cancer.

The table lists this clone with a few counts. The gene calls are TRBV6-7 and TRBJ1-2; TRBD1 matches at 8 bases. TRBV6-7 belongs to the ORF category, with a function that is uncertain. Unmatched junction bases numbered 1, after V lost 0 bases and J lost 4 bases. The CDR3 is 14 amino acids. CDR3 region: CASSYSQGAYGYTF. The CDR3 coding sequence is TGTGCCAGCAGTTACTCGCAGGGGGCCTATGGCTACACCTTC.

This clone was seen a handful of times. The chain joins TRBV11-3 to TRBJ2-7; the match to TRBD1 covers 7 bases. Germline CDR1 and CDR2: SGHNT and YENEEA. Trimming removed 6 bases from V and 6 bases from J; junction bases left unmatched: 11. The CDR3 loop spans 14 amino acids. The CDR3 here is CASRLGPGGREQYF. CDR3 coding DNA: TGTGCCAGCAGGCTTGGGCCAGGGGGACGCGAGCAGTACTTC.

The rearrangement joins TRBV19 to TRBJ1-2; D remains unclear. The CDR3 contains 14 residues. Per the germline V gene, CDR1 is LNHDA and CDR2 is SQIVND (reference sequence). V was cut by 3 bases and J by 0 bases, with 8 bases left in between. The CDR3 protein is CASSINGPNYGYTF. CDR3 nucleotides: TGTGCCAGTAGTATCAATGGGCCTAACTATGGCTACACCTTC.

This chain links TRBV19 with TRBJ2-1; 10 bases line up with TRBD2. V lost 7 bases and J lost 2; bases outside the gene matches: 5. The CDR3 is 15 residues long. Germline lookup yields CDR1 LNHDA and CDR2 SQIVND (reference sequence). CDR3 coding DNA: TGTGCCAGTAAAGGCGGACTAGCGGCCTACAATGAGCAGTTCTTC. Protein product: CASKGGLAAYNEQFF.

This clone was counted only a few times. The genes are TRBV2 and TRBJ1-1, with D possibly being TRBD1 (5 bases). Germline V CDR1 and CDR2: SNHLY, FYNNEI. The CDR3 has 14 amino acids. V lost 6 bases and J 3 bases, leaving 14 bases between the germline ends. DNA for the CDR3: TGTGCCAGCAGGGAGCCAGGGAGGCACACTGAAGCTTTCTTT. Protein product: CASREPGRHTEAFF.

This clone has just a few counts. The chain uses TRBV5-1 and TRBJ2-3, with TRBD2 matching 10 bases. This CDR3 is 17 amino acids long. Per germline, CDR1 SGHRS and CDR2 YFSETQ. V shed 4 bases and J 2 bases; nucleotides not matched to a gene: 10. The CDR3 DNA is TGCGCCAGCAGCCGGGGGGTAGCGGGAGGACTCACAGATACGCAGTATTTT. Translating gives CASSRGVAGGLTDTQYF.

This CDR3 reads CASNGAKNIQYF. Written as DNA, the CDR3 is TGTGCCAGTAATGGAGCCAAAAACATTCAGTACTTC. The rearrangement links TRBV19 to TRBJ2-4; D not resolved. The CDR3 extends over 12 amino acids. V dropped 7 bases and J dropped 0 bases, with 4 bases sitting between them. Germline V lookup: CDR1 LNHDA, CDR2 SQIVND (reference sequence).

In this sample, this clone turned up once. CDR3 DNA sequence: TGTGCCAGCTCACCGGGGGCAGATACGCAGTATTTT. Translation: CASSPGADTQYF. V gene TRBV18 combines with J gene TRBJ2-3; D may be TRBD1 or TRBD2 (5 bases each). Germline values: CDR1 KGHSH, CDR2 LQKENI. V lost 3 bases and J 4 bases, leaving 5 bases between the germline ends. The CDR3 totals 12 residues.

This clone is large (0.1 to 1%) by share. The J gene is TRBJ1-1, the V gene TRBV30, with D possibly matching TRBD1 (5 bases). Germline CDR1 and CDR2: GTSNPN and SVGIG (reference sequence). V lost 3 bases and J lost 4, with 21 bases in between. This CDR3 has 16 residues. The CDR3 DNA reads TGTGCCTGGAGGGATTCTACAACCAGGGTAGGCACTGAAGCTTTCTTT. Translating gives CAWRDSTTRVGTEAFF. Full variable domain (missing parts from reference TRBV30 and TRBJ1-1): SQTIHQWPATLVQPVGSPLSLECTVEGTSNPNLYWYRQAAGRGLQLLFYSVGIGQISSEVPQNLSASRPQDRQFILSSKKLLLSDSGFYLCAWRDSTTRVGTEAFFGQGTRLTVV.

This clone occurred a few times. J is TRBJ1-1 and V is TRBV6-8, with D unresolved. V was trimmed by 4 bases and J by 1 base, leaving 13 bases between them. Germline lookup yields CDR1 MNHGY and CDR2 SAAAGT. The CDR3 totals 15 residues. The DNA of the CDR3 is TGTGCCAGCAGTTCTGTGGAGACTGCGAACACTGAAGCTTTCTTT. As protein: CASSSVETANTEAFF.

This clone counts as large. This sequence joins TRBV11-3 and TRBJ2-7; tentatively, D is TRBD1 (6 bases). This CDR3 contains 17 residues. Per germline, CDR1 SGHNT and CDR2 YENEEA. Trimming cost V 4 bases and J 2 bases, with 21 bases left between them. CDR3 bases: TGTGCCAGCAGCTCTGGGGATGGCAGGGGAATCGCCTACGAGCAGTACTTC. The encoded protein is CASSSGDGRGIAYEQYF.

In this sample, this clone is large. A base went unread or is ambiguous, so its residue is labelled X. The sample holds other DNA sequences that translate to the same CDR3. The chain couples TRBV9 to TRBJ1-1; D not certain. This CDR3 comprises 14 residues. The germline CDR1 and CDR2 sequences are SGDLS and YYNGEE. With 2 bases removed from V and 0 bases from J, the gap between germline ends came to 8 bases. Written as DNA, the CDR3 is TGTGCCAGCAGCGTKGGGCACATGAACACTGAAGCTTTCTTT. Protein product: CASSXGHMNTEAFF. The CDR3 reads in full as CASSVGHMNTEAFF.

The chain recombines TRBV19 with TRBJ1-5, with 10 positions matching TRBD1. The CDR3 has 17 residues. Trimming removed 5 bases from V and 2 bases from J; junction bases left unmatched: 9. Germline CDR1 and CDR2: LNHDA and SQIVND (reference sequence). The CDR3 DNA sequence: TGTGCCAGTAGTGCAAGGGACAGGGGATCTCGCAATCAGCCCCAGCATTTT. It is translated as CASSARDRGSRNQPQHF.

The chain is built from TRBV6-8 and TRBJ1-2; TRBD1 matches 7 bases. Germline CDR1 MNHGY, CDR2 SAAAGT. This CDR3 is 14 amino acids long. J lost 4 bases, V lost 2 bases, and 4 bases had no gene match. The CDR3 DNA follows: TGTGCCAGCAGTTACGGAGGACAGGCCTATGGCTACACCTTC. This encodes CASSYGGQAYGYTF.

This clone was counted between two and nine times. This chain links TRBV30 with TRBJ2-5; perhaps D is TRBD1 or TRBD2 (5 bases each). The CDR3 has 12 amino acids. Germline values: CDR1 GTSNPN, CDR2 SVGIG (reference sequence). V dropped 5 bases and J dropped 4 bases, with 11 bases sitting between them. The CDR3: CAWWDGRETQYF. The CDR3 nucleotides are TGTGCCTGGTGGGACGGGCGAGAGACCCAGTACTTC.

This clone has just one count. The CDR3, as DNA: TGTGCCAGTAGCTTCTTAGGTGGCTACACCTTC. Protein sequence: CASSFLGGYTF. This chain joins TRBV19 and TRBJ1-2; D ambiguous. Trimming took 6 bases from V and 7 from J, leaving 9 bases between them. Germline lookup yields CDR1 LNHDA and CDR2 SQIVND (reference sequence). The CDR3 runs 11 residues.

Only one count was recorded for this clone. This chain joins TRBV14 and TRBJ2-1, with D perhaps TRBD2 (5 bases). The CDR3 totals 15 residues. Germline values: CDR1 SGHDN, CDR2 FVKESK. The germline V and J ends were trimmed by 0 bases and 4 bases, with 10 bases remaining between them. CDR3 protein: CASSQDWGVYNEQFF. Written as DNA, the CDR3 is TGTGCCAGCAGCCAAGATTGGGGAGTATACAATGAGCAGTTCTTC.

DNA for the CDR3: TGTGCCAGCTCAAGCGGGAGCTCCTACGAGCAGTACTTC. This translates into CASSSGSSYEQYF. J is TRBJ2-7 and V is TRBV18; 8 nucleotides line up with TRBD2. V gave up 5 bases and J gave up 0 bases; unmatched junction bases: 0. Germline V gene sequence: CDR1 KGHSH, CDR2 LQKENI. The CDR3 length is 13 residues.

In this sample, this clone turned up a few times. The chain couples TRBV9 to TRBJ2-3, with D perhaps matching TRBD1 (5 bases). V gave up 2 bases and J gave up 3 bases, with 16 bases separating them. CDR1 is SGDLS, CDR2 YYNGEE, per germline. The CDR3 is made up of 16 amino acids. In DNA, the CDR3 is TGTGCCAGCAGCGTGTCCCATGGCAGGGCAACAGATACGCAGTATTTT. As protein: CASSVSHGRATDTQYF.

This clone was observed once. In nucleotides, the CDR3 is TGTGCCTGGATTCAAGTTGGAGCAGGGATGGTGAACACTGAAGCTTTCTTT. Protein product: CAWIQVGAGMVNTEAFF. This chain joins TRBV30 and TRBJ1-1, with D maybe TRBD1 (5 bases). The V gene's germline CDR1 is GTSNPN and CDR2 SVGIG (reference sequence). Trimming removed 4 bases from V and 0 bases from J, with 21 bases in between. This CDR3 spans 17 amino acids.